This T cell receptor beta chain was observed in a study of blood T cells in healthy people across ages. To note about this clonotype: Its matching antigen is unknown.

Germline CDR1 and CDR2: DFQATT and SNEGSKA (reference sequence). The germline V and J ends were trimmed by 3 bases and 1 base, with 13 bases remaining between them. The CDR3 covers 16 residues. Primers used in a second PCR of about 7 to 11 cycles were a sample-barcoded 5' primer and a J-beta primer mix. TCRdb re-derived calls from the 5' RACE reads in MiXCR, one entry per CDR3 protein. The repertoire has 1.4 million or so distinct CDR3 sequences, around 40% of them found once; the top ten carry over 3.5%. General study points: Estimated diversity across one million T cells was deemed an underestimate.

The sequence was collected from a woman aged 18 to 35 in good health. Sequencing was carried out using blood. The V call is TRBV20-1, the J call TRBJ1-6; possibly TRBD1 for D (6 bases). The CDR3 region is CSASEQGWSYNSPLHF. The CDR3 bases are TGCAGTGCTAGTGAACAGGGTTGGTCCTATAATTCACCCCTCCACTTT.